Listed here are 28 T cell receptor beta chains from one sample, sequenced in a study of blood T cell repertoires in COVID-19. Profiling relied on immunoSEQ multiplex PCR, and the TCRdb table lists in-frame clones only, not all of them. The sample has about 280,000 clones, 65% to 90% seen once. The material sequenced was peripheral blood. The receptors were sampled from a woman aged 70-85 years with COVID-19, enrolled during active disease.

The V gene is TRBV27, the J gene TRBJ2-7; TRBD2 matches 7 bases. This CDR3 has 14 residues. Germline V gene data show CDR1 as MNHEY and CDR2 as SMNVEV (reference sequence). The ends lost 8 bases at V and 2 bases at J; junction bases unmatched: 9. Here the CDR3 reads CASAPGTTAYEQYF. Written as DNA, the CDR3 is TGTGCCAGCGCCCCCGGGACTACTGCCTACGAGCAGTACTTC.

This chain joins TRBV10-3 and TRBJ2-7; no clear D. Germline values: CDR1 ENHRY, CDR2 SYGVKD. Trimming shortened V by 4 bases and J by 3 bases, and 10 bases separated the two germline ends. The CDR3 runs 13 residues. CDR3 region: CAISGAGIYEQYF. CDR3 DNA: TGTGCCATCAGTGGGGCAGGAATCTACGAGCAGTACTTC.

V gene TRBV3-1 (or the pseudogene TRBV3-2) combines with J gene TRBJ1-1, with D possibly being TRBD1 (6 bases). Trimming stripped 4 bases from V and 3 bases from J, with 12 bases between. Germline V gene data show CDR1 as LGHDT and CDR2 as YNNKEL (reference sequence). This CDR3 comprises 14 residues. CDR3 amino acids: CASSRRDTDTEAFF. CDR3 in DNA: TGTGCCAGCAGCCGCCGGGACACAGACACTGAAGCTTTCTTT.

This clone has just one count. The V gene is TRBV10-3, the J gene TRBJ2-7, with D perhaps TRBD1 (5 bases). V lost 9 bases and J lost 7, with 10 bases in between. The CDR3 has 10 amino acids. Looked up from germline, CDR1 is ENHRY and CDR2 is SYGVKD. CDR3 bases: TGTGCCATAGGGGCGGTAGAGCAGTACTTC. It is translated as CAIGAVEQYF.

The V call is TRBV6-6, the J call TRBJ1-2; 9 bases fit TRBD1. Germline trimming cut 6 bases from V and 6 bases from J; bases unmatched to any gene: 5. Per the germline V gene, CDR1 is MNHNY and CDR2 is SVGAGI (reference sequence). The CDR3 has 13 residues. CDR3 sequence (DNA): TGTGCCAGCAGGACCGGGACAGGGCATGGCTACACCTTC. It encodes CASRTGTGHGYTF.

V gene TRBV9 combines with J gene TRBJ1-1, with no clear D. The germline gives CDR1 SGDLS, CDR2 YYNGEE. The CDR3 loop spans 14 amino acids. Trimming removed 5 bases from V and 1 base from J, with 12 bases in between. The CDR3 DNA reads TGTGCCAGCAGTAAAGAGACACCGAACACTGAAGCTTTCTTT. Translation gives CASSKETPNTEAFF. The full variable domain, rest sourced from reference TRBV9 and TRBJ1-1, is DSGVTQTPKHLITATGQRVTLRCSPRSGDLSVYWYQQSLDQGLQFLIQYYNGEERAKGNILERFSAQQFPDLHSELNLSSLELGDSALYFCASSKETPNTEAFFGQGTRLTVV.

V is TRBV19 and J is TRBJ2-3; D might be TRBD1 (5 bases). Trimming stripped 7 bases from V and 3 bases from J, with 20 bases between. The CDR3 has 16 amino acids. Germline assignment: CDR1 LNHDA and CDR2 SQIVND (reference sequence). CDR3 sequence reads: CASIESLRVGTDTQYF. The CDR3 region has the DNA TGTGCCAGTATAGAGTCGCTCAGGGTAGGGACAGATACGCAGTATTTT.

V gene TRBV3-1 (or the pseudogene TRBV3-2) combines with J gene TRBJ1-2; tentatively, D is TRBD1 (5 bases). The CDR3 runs to 16 residues. CDR1 and CDR2 (germline): LGHDT, YNNKEL (reference sequence). V was cut by 5 bases and J by 9 bases, with 25 bases left in between. CDR3 protein: CASSVGTEGLFLRYTF. CDR3 bases: TGTGCCAGCAGCGTAGGGACGGAGGGCCTTTTCCTTCGCTACACCTTC.

In its sample, this clone was seen once. This chain uses TRBV6-5 with TRBJ1-5; 10 bases line up with TRBD1. CDR1 and CDR2 from the germline V gene are MNHEY and SVGAGI. The J segment lost 4 bases and the V segment lost 8 bases, leaving 5 bases of the junction unmatched. The CDR3 consists of 14 residues. The CDR3 reads CASGSDRGNQPQHF. CDR3 in DNA: TGTGCCAGCGGTTCGGACAGGGGGAATCAGCCCCAGCATTTT.

The chain links TRBV28 to TRBJ1-2; 8 positions agree with TRBD1. The junction had 9 bases not matched to a gene; V was cut back by 4 bases and J by 2 bases. Germline CDR1 is MDHEN and CDR2 is SYDVKM. CDR3 size: 16 residues. CDR3 DNA: TGTGCCAGCAGTTCGCCCCGGACAGGGACGAACTATGGCTACACCTTC. Residues: CASSSPRTGTNYGYTF.

The chain has TRBV5-1 and TRBJ2-2; D is perhaps TRBD1 (6 bases). Germline CDR1 SGHRS, CDR2 YFSETQ. The V end was cut by 4 bases, the J end by 2 bases, with 12 bases between. CDR3 length equals 15 residues. The CDR3 DNA reads as TGCGCCAGCAGCAGAGCGACAGGAAACACCGGGGAGCTGTTTTTT. Its translation is CASSRATGNTGELFF. Supplemented by reference TRBV5-1 and TRBJ2-2, the full variable domain reads KAGVTQTPRYLIKTRGQQVTLSCSPISGHRSVSWYQQTPGQGLQFLFEYFSETQRNKGNFPGRFSGRQFSNSRSEMNVSTLELGDSALYLCASSRATGNTGELFFGEGSRLTVL.

This clone was seen a few times. V gene TRBV7-2 combines with J gene TRBJ1-3, with D possibly matching TRBD1 (5 bases). The V end lost 5 bases, the J end lost 0 bases, and 17 bases lay between the germline ends. Germline V gives CDR1 SGHTA, CDR2 FQGNSA. The CDR3 has 17 residues. This CDR3 reads CASSPKGPGGSGNTIYF. Here the CDR3 DNA reads TGTGCCAGCAGCCCAAAAGGTCCGGGGGGCTCTGGAAACACCATATATTTT. The full variable domain, with the rest looked up from reference TRBV7-2 and TRBJ1-3, is GAGVSQSPSNKVTEKGKDVELRCDPISGHTALYWYRQSLGQGLEFLIYFQGNSAPDKSGLPSDRFSAERTGGSVSTLTIQRTQQEDSAVYLCASSPKGPGGSGNTIYFGEGSWLTVV.

J is TRBJ1-2 and V is TRBV2, with D perhaps matching TRBD1 (5 bases). Trimming left V 8 bases short and J 4 bases short, with 14 bases between. Germline loops: CDR1 SNHLY, CDR2 FYNNEI. CDR3 length equals 13 residues. In nucleotides, the CDR3 is TGTGCCAGCGACCGTAACACAGGCTATGGCTACACCTTC. It codes for CASDRNTGYGYTF.

The chain links TRBV28 to TRBJ2-3; 8 bases map to TRBD2. The V gene end was trimmed by 3 bases and the J gene end by 1 base; junction bases not matched to a gene: 6. This CDR3 region has 16 residues. Germline CDR1 reads MDHEN; CDR2 reads SYDVKM. The CDR3 DNA reads TGTGCCAGCAGTTTCTCAGGGCGGGGGGGCACAGATACGCAGTATTTT. Protein: CASSFSGRGGTDTQYF.

The V gene is TRBV28, the J gene TRBJ1-2, with a weak D call TRBD1 (5 bases). Trimming pared 2 bases from V and 8 bases from J, leaving 15 bases between. Germline V lookup: CDR1 MDHEN, CDR2 SYDVKM. There are 14 residues in the CDR3. The chain's CDR3 is CASSLIDSTKGYTF. Here the CDR3 DNA reads TGTGCCAGCAGTTTAATAGACAGTACAAAAGGCTACACCTTC.

This sequence joins TRBV2 and TRBJ2-1; D is uncertain. Germline assignment: CDR1 SNHLY and CDR2 FYNNEI. Deletions cut 5 bases from V and 7 bases from J, with 15 bases between. This CDR3 comprises 14 residues. CDR3 sequence: CASSYYGPVNEQFF. The CDR3 DNA reads TGTGCCAGCAGTTACTATGGCCCTGTTAATGAGCAGTTCTTC.

The rearrangement links TRBV29-1 to TRBJ2-7, with 12 bases matching TRBD2. CDR1 is SQVTM, CDR2 ANQGSEA, per germline. The J segment lost 6 bases and the V segment lost 4 bases, leaving 10 bases of the junction unmatched. CDR3 size: 15 residues. This CDR3 reads CSVALAGGPGSEQYF. The CDR3 DNA is TGCAGCGTTGCGCTAGCGGGGGGGCCGGGGAGCGAGCAGTACTTC.

The chain uses TRBV21-1 and TRBJ2-5; no check of the table's D call, TRBD2, against the DNA was made. TRBV21-1 is recorded as a pseudogene. There are 16 residues in the CDR3. In DNA form, the CDR3 reads TGTGCCAGCAGCAAAGCCCGGAAGGCTAGCGGGCAGACCCAGTACTTC. It codes for CASSKARKASGQTQYF.

The chain combines TRBV30 with TRBJ2-5; possibly TRBD2 for D (6 bases). The V gene lost 2 bases and the J gene lost 5 bases, with 12 bases spanning the gap. Germline CDR1 and CDR2: GTSNPN and SVGIG (reference sequence). The CDR3 has 13 residues. The CDR3 here is CAWSRGTEETQYF. The CDR3 nucleotides read TGTGCCTGGAGTCGCGGGACCGAGGAGACCCAGTACTTC.

The gene calls are TRBV7-8 and TRBJ2-1; D gene unclear. Trimming left V 5 bases short and J 8 bases short, with 13 bases between. Per the germline V gene, CDR1 is SGHVS and CDR2 is FQNEAQ. This CDR3 is 13 amino acids long. The DNA of the CDR3 is TGTGCCAGCAGCCCCGTCAAATCGGATGAGCAGTTCTTC. Protein: CASSPVKSDEQFF.

This clone was observed once. The V call is TRBV5-1, the J call TRBJ2-5; 8 bases are shared with TRBD2. J gave up 2 bases and V 0 bases, and 6 bases lay outside the gene matches. CDR3 length equals 16 residues. Germline V gives CDR1 SGHRS, CDR2 YFSETQ. CDR3 sequence reads: CASSLALAGGQETQYF. DNA of the CDR3: TGCGCCAGCAGCTTGGCCCTGGCGGGGGGTCAAGAGACCCAGTACTTC.

The rearrangement links TRBV27 to TRBJ1-6, with D unclear. V was pared by 4 bases and J by 4 bases, with 5 bases between. CDR3 length equals 13 residues. The V gene's germline CDR1 is MNHEY and CDR2 SMNVEV (reference sequence). The CDR3 region has the DNA TGTGCCAGCAGTTCGCAGTATAATTCACCCCTCCACTTT. It translates to CASSSQYNSPLHF.

The V call is TRBV5-4, the J call TRBJ1-2; 7 bases match TRBD1. Trimming at V came to 6 bases and at J to 8 bases, leaving 13 bases not matched to a gene. Per germline, CDR1 SGHNT and CDR2 YYREEE (reference sequence). This CDR3 region has 14 residues. CDR3 amino acids: CASTLGQIVQGYTF. CDR3 nucleotide sequence: TGTGCCAGCACCCTGGGACAGATAGTTCAGGGCTACACCTTC.

The chain links TRBV24-1 to TRBJ2-2, with 10 positions matching TRBD2. Germline values: CDR1 KGHDR, CDR2 SFDVKD. After removal of 3 bases from V and 3 bases from J, the junction contained 0 bases not matched to a gene. The CDR3 has 15 amino acids. The DNA for the CDR3 is TGTGCCACCAGTGATAGCGGGGGGGACACCGGGGAGCTGTTTTTT. Protein sequence: CATSDSGGDTGELFF.

The V gene is TRBV4-1, the J gene TRBJ1-1; D is possibly TRBD1 (5 bases). The V gene's germline CDR1 is MGHRA and CDR2 YSYEKL. V was clipped by 2 bases and J by 11 bases, with 18 bases between them. The CDR3 runs 14 residues. CDR3 sequence: CASSQPQRGVWAFF. CDR3 bases: TGCGCCAGCAGCCAACCACAGCGGGGGGTATGGGCTTTCTTT.

The J gene is TRBJ1-1, the V gene TRBV12-3 or TRBV12-4, with D possibly TRBD1 on 6 matching bases. The CDR3 consists of 12 residues. V lost 4 bases to trimming and J lost 11 bases, with 14 bases between them. For the CDR3, the DNA is TGTGCCAGCAGTTGGCGGGGGCATTGGGCTTTCTTT. Protein product: CASSWRGHWAFF.

The CDR3 spells CASRFTGNTEAFF. CDR3 nucleotides: TGTGCCAGCAGATTTACGGGGAACACTGAAGCTTTCTTT. This sequence joins TRBV7-6 and TRBJ1-1; no definite D call. CDR3 size: 13 residues. Trimming removed 6 bases at V and 1 base at J, with 9 bases between. Germline V gene data show CDR1 as SGHVS and CDR2 as FNYEAQ.

The chain has TRBV3-1 (or the pseudogene TRBV3-2) and TRBJ2-1; D might be TRBD1 (6 bases). CDR3 size: 20 residues. V dropped 0 bases and J dropped 1 base, with 22 bases sitting between them. Per germline, CDR1 LGHDT and CDR2 YNNKEL (reference sequence). The CDR3 DNA is TGTGCCAGCAGCCAAGATGGGGCCTCTACAGGGTTCCCTTCCTACAATGAGCAGTTCTTC. Residues: CASSQDGASTGFPSYNEQFF.